Presented here are 20 T cell receptor beta chains from one specimen sequenced in a study of T cell responses to AZD1222 COVID-19 vaccine. The protocol was immunoSEQ multiplex PCR, while the TCRdb copy is restricted to in-frame clones and leaves out a portion. Of 140,000 to 150,000 clones listed, about 93% are singletons. The sample consisted of peripheral blood, taken on day 0 of AZD1222 vaccination. Receptors were obtained from an adult in good health.

Points on this clone: Different DNA sequences within this sample yield the same CDR3. The chain has TRBV11-2 and TRBJ2-5; D is tentatively TRBD1 or TRBD2 (5 bases each). Germline lookup yields CDR1 SGHAT and CDR2 FQNNGV. V was shortened by 3 bases and J by 0 bases, with 11 bases between the two germline ends. The CDR3 totals 15 residues. CDR3 in amino acids: CASSFRGPYQETQYF. CDR3 bases: TGTGCCAGCAGCTTTAGGGGACCATACCAAGAGACCCAGTACTTC. Supplemented by reference TRBV11-2 and TRBJ2-5, the full variable domain reads EAGVAQSPRYKIIEKRQSVAFWCNPISGHATLYWYQQILGQGPKLLIQFQNNGVVDDSQLPKDRFSAERLKGVDSTLKIQPAKLEDSAVYLCASSFRGPYQETQYFGPGTRLLVL.

The chain joins TRBV11-2 to TRBJ1-2; D remains ambiguous. The CDR3 runs to 11 residues. In germline, CDR1 is SGHAT, CDR2 FQNNGV. Trimming removed 6 bases at V and 5 bases at J, with 7 bases between. The CDR3: CASRELYGYTF. In DNA form, the CDR3 reads TGTGCCAGCAGGGAACTATATGGCTACACCTTC.

The chain recombines TRBV19 with TRBJ1-5; no firm D call. The CDR3 is 14 residues long. Trimming pared 4 bases from V and 4 bases from J, leaving 11 bases between. Looked up from germline, CDR1 is LNHDA and CDR2 is SQIVND (reference sequence). The CDR3 DNA reads as TGTGCCAGTAGTACCGGGGAGCGGAATCAGCCCCAGCATTTT. Translated: CASSTGERNQPQHF.

The chain has TRBV9 and TRBJ1-2, with 8 positions matching TRBD1. Germline loops: CDR1 SGDLS, CDR2 YYNGEE. This CDR3 region has 15 residues. V lost 3 bases, J lost 7 bases, and 11 bases stayed unmatched. This CDR3 is CASSDYRGLMRGYTF. The CDR3 region has the DNA TGTGCCAGCAGCGATTACAGGGGGTTGATGCGTGGCTACACCTTC.

The V gene is TRBV7-2, the J gene TRBJ2-5; no definite D call. Trimming removed 5 bases from V and 5 bases from J, with 18 bases in between. The CDR3 is made up of 15 amino acids. CDR1 is SGHTA, CDR2 FQGNSA, per germline. The CDR3 region is CASSIRSAGVETQYF. The CDR3 nucleotides read TGTGCCAGCAGCATAAGATCTGCCGGCGTGGAGACCCAGTACTTC. Full variable domain (rest looked up from reference TRBV7-2 and TRBJ2-5): GAGVSQSPSNKVTEKGKDVELRCDPISGHTALYWYRQSLGQGLEFLIYFQGNSAPDKSGLPSDRFSAERTGGSVSTLTIQRTQQEDSAVYLCASSIRSAGVETQYFGPGTRLLVL.

V usage is TRBV27 and J usage is TRBJ2-1; 9 positions match TRBD2. Germline V gives CDR1 MNHEY, CDR2 SMNVEV (reference sequence). This CDR3 comprises 19 residues. The V gene end was trimmed by 2 bases and the J gene end by 6 bases; junction bases not matched to a gene: 17. Here the CDR3 DNA reads TGTGCCAGCAGTTTAACGCCGACTGTGACTAGCGGATTTACCAATGAGCAGTTCTTC. As protein: CASSLTPTVTSGFTNEQFF.

CDR3 sequence: CASGGAQGAWNTEAFF. The DNA of the CDR3 is TGTGCTAGTGGTGGAGCTCAGGGAGCCTGGAACACTGAAGCTTTCTTT. This rearrangement joins TRBV12-5 to TRBJ1-1, with D perhaps matching TRBD1 (5 bases). Trimming shortened V by 5 bases and J by 1 base, and 17 bases separated the two germline ends. The CDR3 is made up of 16 amino acids. Germline V lookup: CDR1 LGHNT, CDR2 FRNRAP. The full variable domain, rest sourced from reference TRBV12-5 and TRBJ1-1, is DARVTQTPRHKVTEMGQEVTMRCQPILGHNTVFWYRQTMMQGLELLAYFRNRAPLDDSGMPKDRFSAEMPDATLATLKIQPSEPRDSAVYFCASGGAQGAWNTEAFFGQGTRLTVV.

This chain's CDR3 is CSVEIGGEWAEAFF. In nucleotides, the CDR3 is TGCAGCGTTGAAATTGGCGGGGAGTGGGCTGAAGCTTTCTTT. The gene calls are TRBV29-1 and TRBJ1-1, with unresolved D. Germline V gene sequence: CDR1 SQVTM, CDR2 ANQGSEA. Between the trimmed V and J ends, which lost 2 bases and 6 bases, there was a span of 16 bases. The CDR3 is 14 residues long. The whole variable domain, filled in from reference TRBV29-1 and TRBJ1-1, reads SAVISQKPSRDICQRGTSLTIQCQVDSQVTMMFWYRQQPGQSLTLIATANQGSEATYESGFVIDKFPISRPNLTFSTLTVSNMSPEDSSIYLCSVEIGGEWAEAFFGQGTRLTVV.

J is TRBJ2-3 and V is TRBV5-5; D may be TRBD1 or TRBD2 (5 bases each). The CDR3 extends over 12 amino acids. Germline V lookup: CDR1 SGHKS, CDR2 YYEKEE (reference sequence). The V end was cut by 3 bases, the J end by 3 bases, with 5 bases between. In nucleotides, the CDR3 is TGTGCCAGCAGCTGGGGGACAGATACGCAGTATTTT. This gives the protein CASSWGTDTQYF.

This chain uses TRBV2 with TRBJ1-1, with D uncertain. The V gene lost 1 base and the J gene lost 6 bases, with 9 bases spanning the gap. Germline V gene data show CDR1 as SNHLY and CDR2 as FYNNEI. The CDR3 runs 13 residues. CDR3 residues: CASSEGRIAEAFF. In DNA, the CDR3 is TGTGCCAGCAGTGAAGGAAGAATAGCTGAAGCTTTCTTT.

The chain uses TRBV11-2 and TRBJ1-2, with D uncertain. The CDR3 has 15 residues. V was shortened by 8 bases and J by 4 bases, with 20 bases between the two germline ends. Germline V lookup: CDR1 SGHAT, CDR2 FQNNGV. In nucleotides, the CDR3 is TGTGCCAGCGGGCCGCTGATGAGTACCAGCTATGGCTACACCTTC. The encoded protein is CASGPLMSTSYGYTF.

V usage is TRBV10-1 and J usage is TRBJ1-6; D ambiguous. CDR1 is WNHNN and CDR2 is SYGVQD in the germline V gene (reference sequence). Trimming stripped 2 bases from V and 9 bases from J, with 17 bases between. This CDR3 contains 16 residues. The CDR3 coding sequence is TGCGCCAGCAGTGAGCCGACGACGGTCCGGGGTTCACCCCTCCACTTT. Its translation: CASSEPTTVRGSPLHF.

This clone has more than one count but fewer than ten. This chain uses TRBV19 with TRBJ2-7; D unresolved. Germline assignment: CDR1 LNHDA and CDR2 SQIVND (reference sequence). Deletions cut 2 bases from V and 6 bases from J, with 11 bases between. This CDR3 region has 13 residues. This CDR3 is CASSISLGSEQYF. DNA of the CDR3: TGTGCCAGTAGTATATCCCTAGGCTCCGAGCAGTACTTC.

The J gene is TRBJ1-2, the V gene TRBV10-3, with a possible D match to TRBD1 (6 bases). CDR3 length equals 16 residues. Deletions cut 6 bases from V and 4 bases from J, with 21 bases between. CDR1 and CDR2 (germline): ENHRY, SYGVKD. Here the CDR3 reads CAISRTQGIGAYGYTF. CDR3 in DNA: TGTGCCATCAGCCGAACACAGGGAATAGGGGCCTATGGCTACACCTTC.

The chain couples TRBV9 to TRBJ1-6; D gene uncertain. Germline values: CDR1 SGDLS, CDR2 YYNGEE. Trimming stripped 4 bases from V and 6 bases from J, with 8 bases between. The CDR3 has 13 residues. CDR3 nucleotides: TGTGCCAGCAGCCTCTCCCTTAATTCACCCCTCCACTTT. Encoded protein: CASSLSLNSPLHF.

The rearrangement joins TRBV30 to TRBJ1-2; D gene ambiguous. There are 12 residues in the CDR3. Per germline, CDR1 GTSNPN and CDR2 SVGIG (reference sequence). V was cut by 2 bases and J by 5 bases, with 9 bases left in between. The CDR3 DNA sequence: TGTGCCTGGAGTCTTATGGGGTATGGCTACACCTTC. Its translation: CAWSLMGYGYTF.

V is TRBV6-5 and J is TRBJ1-4, with no clear D. The CDR3 consists of 13 residues. V lost 6 bases, J lost 0 bases, and 5 bases lay in between. The germline V gene has CDR1 MNHEY and CDR2 SVGAGI. CDR3 protein: CASRGPTNEKLFF. DNA for the CDR3: TGTGCCAGCAGGGGTCCAACTAATGAAAAACTGTTTTTT.

The genes are TRBV19 and TRBJ2-7; 11 bases match TRBD2. The CDR3 is made up of 14 amino acids. CDR1 and CDR2 from the germline V gene are LNHDA and SQIVND (reference sequence). With V trimmed by 4 bases and J by 3 bases, 2 bases remained unmatched. CDR3 in DNA: TGTGCCAGTAGTACGGGACTAGCGGACTACGAGCAGTACTTC. This codes for CASSTGLADYEQYF.

The chain employs TRBV27 and TRBJ1-1; 8 nucleotides line up with TRBD1. CDR3 length: 16 residues. Trimming took 5 bases from V and 6 from J; bases not matched to a gene: 14. CDR1 MNHEY and CDR2 SMNVEV come from the germline V gene (reference sequence). CDR3 region: CASSPRAGGPYAEAFF. For the CDR3, the DNA is TGTGCCAGCAGTCCCCGAGCAGGGGGCCCTTACGCTGAAGCTTTCTTT.

The chain employs TRBV11-2 and TRBJ1-2; maybe TRBD1 (5 bases). The CDR3 runs to 15 residues. Germline CDR1 reads SGHAT; CDR2 reads FQNNGV. The germline V and J ends were trimmed by 3 bases and 7 bases, with 18 bases remaining between them. The CDR3 DNA sequence: TGTGCCAGCAGCTTCGGCGGGGCCAGGGCGTTTGGCTACACCTTC. It specifies CASSFGGARAFGYTF.